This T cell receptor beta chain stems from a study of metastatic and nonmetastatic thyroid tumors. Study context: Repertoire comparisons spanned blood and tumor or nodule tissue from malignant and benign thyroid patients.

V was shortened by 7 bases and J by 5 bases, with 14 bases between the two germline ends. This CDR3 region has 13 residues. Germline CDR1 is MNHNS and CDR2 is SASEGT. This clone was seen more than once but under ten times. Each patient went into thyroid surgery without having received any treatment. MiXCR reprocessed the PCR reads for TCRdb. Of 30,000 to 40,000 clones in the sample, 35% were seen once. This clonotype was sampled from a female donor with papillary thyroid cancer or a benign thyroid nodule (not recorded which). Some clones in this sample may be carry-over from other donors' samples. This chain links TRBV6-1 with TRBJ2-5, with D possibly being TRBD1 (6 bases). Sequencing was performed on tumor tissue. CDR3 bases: TGTGCCAGCAAAAGGACAGTCGGGGAGACCCAGTACTTC. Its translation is CASKRTVGETQYF.